The clone carrying this T cell receptor (beta chain) has ten or more counts. Its specificity is not known. Germline CDR1 is SQVTM and CDR2 is ANQGSEA. Trimming cost V 7 bases and J 8 bases, with 15 bases left between them. CDR3 length: 12 amino acids. This specimen comes from a study of response to subunit inactivated influenza vaccine. General study findings and limits: Few new T cells, the authors suggested, are recruited by each seasonal influenza vaccination.

TCRdb fed the RT-PCR reads into MiXCR, producing one record per CDR3 protein. The table shows around 160,000 distinct CDR3 sequences, with about a tenth occurring only once. The sequence came from a man between 50 and 59 years old who received an inactivated influenza vaccine. The rearrangement uses TRBV29-1 and TRBJ2-1; D call uncertain. The source was non-naive T cells sorted from PBMCs, collected 45 days after vaccination. The CDR3, as DNA: TGCAGCGCCACACATACCCAGTATGAGCAGTTCTTC. Its protein is CSATHTQYEQFF.